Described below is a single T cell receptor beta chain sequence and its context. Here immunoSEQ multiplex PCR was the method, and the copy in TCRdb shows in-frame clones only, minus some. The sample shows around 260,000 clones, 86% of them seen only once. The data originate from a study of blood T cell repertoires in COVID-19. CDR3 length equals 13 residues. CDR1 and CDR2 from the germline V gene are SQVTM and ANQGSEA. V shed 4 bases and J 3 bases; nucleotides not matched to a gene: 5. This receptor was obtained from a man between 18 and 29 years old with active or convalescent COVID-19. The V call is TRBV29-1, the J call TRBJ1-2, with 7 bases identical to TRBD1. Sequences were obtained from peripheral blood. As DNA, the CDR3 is TGCAGCGTTGTTCCAGGGGGTGACTATGGCTACACCTTC. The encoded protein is CSVVPGGDYGYTF.